This passage covers 24 T cell receptor beta chains from one sample sequenced in a study of T cells after posttransplantation cyclophosphamide. Treatment was busulfan-fludarabine conditioning, a marrow graft, and cyclophosphamide on days +3 and +4. The assay was immunoSEQ multiplex PCR, and TCRdb's table has in-frame clones only and misses some. The sample has roughly 11,000 clones, about nine tenths seen once; the top ten hold roughly 3.5%. Sequenced material: PBMCs, taken after allogeneic stem cell transplant with posttransplant cyclophosphamide. These TCRs come from a female patient in her 30s who received an allogeneic stem cell transplant from an unrelated donor, was CMV-positive, and had no GVHD. Some T cells may have come from the graft donor.

The chain is built from TRBV20-1 and TRBJ1-1; D remains ambiguous. Trimming stripped 2 bases from V and 10 bases from J, with 11 bases between. Germline loops: CDR1 DFQATT, CDR2 SNEGSKA (reference sequence). This CDR3 is built from 11 residues. Written as DNA, the CDR3 is TGCAGTGCTAGATCGCCCCCCGGAGCTTTCTTT. Translating gives CSARSPPGAFF.

The CDR3 bases are TGTGCCAGCAGTTACTTTGGGGACTTGAACACTGAAGCTTTCTTT. The encoded protein is CASSYFGDLNTEAFF. J is TRBJ1-1 and V is TRBV6-5, with a tentative D call TRBD1 (5 bases). The germline V gene has CDR1 MNHEY and CDR2 SVGAGI. V was clipped by 1 base and J by 0 bases, with 9 bases between them. The CDR3 runs 15 residues.

This chain connects TRBV5-5 to TRBJ1-5; D gene unclear. CDR3 length: 13 amino acids. Trimming removed 1 base at V and 7 bases at J, with 9 bases between. Per the germline V gene, CDR1 is SGHKS and CDR2 is YYEKEE (reference sequence). CDR3: CASSLRVLQPQHF. CDR3 in DNA: TGTGCCAGCAGCTTGCGGGTTTTACAGCCCCAGCATTTT.

The chain combines TRBV4-1 with TRBJ1-3; possible D gene TRBD1, 5 bases. V was trimmed by 1 base and J by 0 bases, leaving 13 bases between them. The CDR3 extends over 17 amino acids. Germline V gene data show CDR1 as MGHRA and CDR2 as YSYEKL. CDR3 sequence (DNA): TGCGCCAGCAGCCAAGTTCCAAGGGGATTCTCTGGAAACACCATATATTTT. Protein: CASSQVPRGFSGNTIYF.

The V and J genes are TRBV2 and TRBJ1-6, with D perhaps TRBD1 (5 bases). Germline V gene data show CDR1 as SNHLY and CDR2 as FYNNEI. CDR3 length: 16 amino acids. Trimming shortened V by 1 base and J by 0 bases, and 7 bases separated the two germline ends. CDR3 DNA sequence: TGTGCCAGCAGTGAAGGACAGCCCTCCTATAATTCACCCCTCCACTTT. This gives the protein CASSEGQPSYNSPLHF. Complete variable domain (other parts from reference TRBV2 and TRBJ1-6): EPEVTQTPSHQVTQMGQEVILRCVPISNHLYFYWYRQILGQKVEFLVSFYNNEISEKSEIFDDQFSVERPDGSNFTLKIRSTKLEDSAMYFCASSEGQPSYNSPLHFGNGTRLTVT.

The chain links TRBV5-1 to TRBJ2-7; D may be TRBD1 (6 bases). The CDR3 loop spans 16 amino acids. Germline loops: CDR1 SGHRS, CDR2 YFSETQ. Between the trimmed V and J ends, which lost 6 bases and 4 bases, there was a span of 23 bases. The CDR3 coding sequence is TGCGCCAGCAACCCACAGGGTCGGAAGGGAGAGTACGAGCAGTACTTC. It specifies CASNPQGRKGEYEQYF.

The genes are TRBV5-8 and TRBJ1-5, with 7 bases aligning to TRBD1. CDR3 length equals 14 residues. Trimming cost V 0 bases and J 7 bases; bases outside gene matches: 4. CDR1 is SGHTS and CDR2 is YDEGEE in the germline V gene. The CDR3 sequence: CASSLGQGHQPQHF. In DNA form, the CDR3 reads TGTGCCAGCAGCTTGGGACAGGGTCACCAGCCCCAGCATTTT.

This rearrangement joins TRBV2 to TRBJ2-7, with 9 bases that match TRBD1. CDR1 and CDR2 from the germline V gene are SNHLY and FYNNEI. This CDR3 region has 12 residues. V lost 8 bases, J lost 2 bases, and 1 base stayed unmatched. The CDR3 here is CASGTGTYEQYF. For the CDR3, the DNA is TGTGCCAGCGGGACAGGGACCTACGAGCAGTACTTC. The full variable domain, in which reference TRBV2 and TRBJ2-7 provide the parts outside the CDR3, is EPEVTQTPSHQVTQMGQEVILRCVPISNHLYFYWYRQILGQKVEFLVSFYNNEISEKSEIFDDQFSVERPDGSNFTLKIRSTKLEDSAMYFCASGTGTYEQYFGPGTRLTVT.

The chain uses TRBV27 and TRBJ2-1; possible D gene TRBD2, 5 bases. V was trimmed by 1 base and J by 4 bases, leaving 8 bases between them. The CDR3 sequence is 14 residues long. Germline-derived CDR1 and CDR2 are MNHEY and SMNVEV (reference sequence). CDR3 nucleotide sequence: TGTGCCAGCAGTTTATTTCGACTATACAATGAGCAGTTCTTC. Its translation is CASSLFRLYNEQFF.

V usage is TRBV5-4 and J usage is TRBJ2-6, with a weak D call TRBD1 (7 bases). The CDR3 sequence is 17 residues long. Deletions cut 8 bases from V and 2 bases from J, with 20 bases between. Germline V gene data show CDR1 as SGHNT and CDR2 as YYREEE (reference sequence). CDR3 loop: CASLSGGNLAGANVLTF. CDR3 nucleotides: TGTGCCAGTCTATCAGGGGGGAATCTCGCTGGGGCCAACGTCCTGACTTTC.

J is TRBJ1-5 and V is TRBV11-2, with 7 bases that match TRBD1. The V gene's germline CDR1 is SGHAT and CDR2 FQNNGV. With 5 bases clipped from V and 6 bases from J, the junction kept 7 bases outside the gene matches. The CDR3 contains 14 residues. The CDR3, as DNA: TGTGCCAGCAGCCGACAGGGCTCGGGTCAGCCCCAGCATTTT. The encoded protein is CASSRQGSGQPQHF.

Here the CDR3 reads CASNQPTGGDEKLFF. CDR3 nucleotide sequence: TGTGCCAGCAACCAACCGACGGGCGGGGATGAAAAACTGTTTTTT. This chain joins TRBV28 and TRBJ1-4; the D is unclear. The CDR3 runs 15 residues. Germline CDR1 reads MDHEN; CDR2 reads SYDVKM. V dropped 7 bases and J dropped 6 bases, with 18 bases sitting between them.

The rearrangement uses TRBV4-1 and TRBJ1-2, with D hard to call. CDR1 is MGHRA, CDR2 YSYEKL, per germline. CDR3 length equals 16 residues. Trimming cost V 0 bases and J 4 bases, with 15 bases left between them. The CDR3 region has the DNA TGCGCCAGCAGCCAAGATACCGGGCGGGTCGGCTATGGCTACACCTTC. Its protein product is CASSQDTGRVGYGYTF.

This rearrangement joins TRBV15 to TRBJ2-7; 12 nucleotides agree with TRBD1. Germline CDR1 and CDR2: LNHNV and YYDKDF (reference sequence). This CDR3 is 15 amino acids long. With 4 bases clipped from V and 4 bases from J, the junction kept 5 bases outside the gene matches. The CDR3 loop is CATSTRDRGLYEQYF. The CDR3 bases are TGTGCCACCAGCACCCGGGACAGGGGGCTGTACGAGCAGTACTTC.

The chain joins TRBV15 to TRBJ1-2; D possibly corresponds to TRBD1 (5 bases). The CDR3 loop spans 14 amino acids. CDR1 is LNHNV and CDR2 is YYDKDF in the germline V gene (reference sequence). V dropped 0 bases and J dropped 1 base, with 6 bases sitting between them. The CDR3 reads CATSRDRGNYGYTF. CDR3 sequence (DNA): TGTGCCACCAGCAGAGATAGGGGTAACTATGGCTACACCTTC.

This clone was detected only once. This chain connects TRBV7-2 to TRBJ2-7; possibly TRBD1 for D (7 bases). Looked up from germline, CDR1 is SGHTA and CDR2 is FQGNSA. This CDR3 spans 14 amino acids. V lost 1 base and J 2 bases, leaving 9 bases between the germline ends. The CDR3 protein is CASSLGRGPYEQYF. CDR3 nucleotide sequence: TGTGCCAGCAGCTTAGGGAGGGGGCCCTACGAGCAGTACTTC.

V gene TRBV30 combines with J gene TRBJ1-3; 8 bases are shared with TRBD1. This CDR3 spans 15 amino acids. The V segment lost 0 bases and the J segment 2 bases; nucleotides outside the gene matches: 3. Germline V lookup: CDR1 GTSNPN, CDR2 SVGIG (reference sequence). Written as DNA, the CDR3 is TGTGCCTGGAGTGTACAGACAGGGGCTGGAAACACCATATATTTT. Its protein is CAWSVQTGAGNTIYF.

The V and J genes are TRBV29-1 and TRBJ2-5; 9 nucleotides agree with TRBD2. This CDR3 is 15 amino acids long. In germline, CDR1 is SQVTM, CDR2 ANQGSEA. V lost 4 bases, J lost 0 bases, and 6 bases stayed unmatched. The CDR3 nucleotides read TGCAGCGTTGCTATGACTAGCGGCAACCAAGAGACCCAGTACTTC. As protein: CSVAMTSGNQETQYF. Full variable domain (remainder filled in from reference TRBV29-1 and TRBJ2-5): SAVISQKPSRDICQRGTSLTIQCQVDSQVTMMFWYRQQPGQSLTLIATANQGSEATYESGFVIDKFPISRPNLTFSTLTVSNMSPEDSSIYLCSVAMTSGNQETQYFGPGTRLLVL.

The rearrangement links TRBV6-5 to TRBJ1-5, with D tentatively TRBD1 (5 bases). V dropped 2 bases and J dropped 4 bases, with 12 bases sitting between them. The CDR3 sequence is 15 residues long. Germline-derived CDR1 and CDR2 are MNHEY and SVGAGI. CDR3 bases: TGTGCCAGCAGTTACCTGTTCGGGGGAAATCAGCCCCAGCATTTT. The encoded protein is CASSYLFGGNQPQHF.

This chain connects TRBV10-3 to TRBJ2-1; 7 bases line up with TRBD1. This CDR3 region has 15 residues. V was clipped by 4 bases and J by 5 bases; unmatched bases: 8. CDR1 and CDR2 from the germline V gene are ENHRY and SYGVKD. The CDR3 DNA reads TGTGCCATCAGTGCGGGACAGACACCCGACAATGAGCAGTTCTTC. Protein: CAISAGQTPDNEQFF.

The V gene is TRBV30, the J gene TRBJ2-2; 11 positions match TRBD1. V shed 5 bases, J shed 5 bases, and the junction held 10 bases outside the gene matches. Per the germline V gene, CDR1 is GTSNPN and CDR2 is SVGIG (reference sequence). This CDR3 has 16 amino acids. The CDR3 DNA sequence: TGTGCCTGGGCCTCCCGGGACAGGGGGGTTACCGGGGAGCTGTTTTTT. Encoded protein: CAWASRDRGVTGELFF.

The genes are TRBV7-3 and TRBJ2-5; D not certain. Between the trimmed V and J ends, which lost 0 bases and 2 bases, there was a span of 4 bases. CDR3 length equals 13 residues. Germline V lookup: CDR1 SGHTA, CDR2 FQGTGA. In DNA, the CDR3 is TGTGCCAGCAGCTTAACTAGACAAGAGACCCAGTACTTC. Amino acids: CASSLTRQETQYF. Variable domain in full (rest from reference TRBV7-3 and TRBJ2-5): GAGVSQTPSNKVTEKGKYVELRCDPISGHTALYWYRQSLGQGPEFLIYFQGTGAADDSGLPNDRFFAVRPEGSVSTLKIQRTERGDSAVYLCASSLTRQETQYFGPGTRLLVL.

The chain has TRBV11-2 and TRBJ2-3; TRBD2 might be the D (7 bases). V gave up 2 bases and J gave up 4 bases, with 10 bases separating them. Germline CDR1 SGHAT, CDR2 FQNNGV. The CDR3 has 14 amino acids. The CDR3 region has the DNA TGTGCCAGCAGCTTAAGGGGGAGGGCAGATACGCAGTATTTT. This translates into CASSLRGRADTQYF.

This CDR3 reads CASSTGFSPNEKLFF. In DNA, the CDR3 is TGTGCCAGTAGTACAGGGTTTAGCCCTAATGAAAAACTGTTTTTT. The chain links TRBV19 to TRBJ1-4; TRBD1 might be the D (5 bases). CDR3 size: 15 residues. Germline assignment: CDR1 LNHDA and CDR2 SQIVND (reference sequence). V was pared by 4 bases and J by 3 bases, with 12 bases between.